This is a list of T cell receptor beta chains from one sample in a study of blood T cell repertoires in COVID-19. The method was immunoSEQ multiplex PCR; TCRdb's version includes in-frame clones alone and lacks a portion of them. The sample has around 140,000 clones; around 87% are singletons. The source material was peripheral blood. The receptors here all came from an elderly man with acute or convalescent COVID-19. The CDR3 runs from the conserved cysteine through the conserved F or W. A D gene is named only where the DNA matches it firmly. Some rows have no size entry. The others give once, few or many, or a class for an expanded clone.

D gene: .; clone size: .; V gene: TRBV27; J gene: TRBJ1-6; CDR3 DNA: TGTGCCAGCAGTTTGTCGTTTGGCTTGAATTCACCCCTCCACTTT; CDR3 protein: CASSLSFGLNSPLHF
D gene: .; clone size: .; V gene: TRBV3-1/TRBV3-2; J gene: TRBJ2-5; CDR3 DNA: TGTGCCAGCAGCCAAGCAGGAGAGACCCAGTACTTC; CDR3 protein: CASSQAGETQYF
D gene: .; clone size: .; V gene: TRBV6-1; J gene: TRBJ2-4; CDR3 DNA: TGTGCCAGCAGTGAAGCAGGGGTAAACATTCAGTACTTC; CDR3 protein: CASSEAGVNIQYF
D gene: .; clone size: .; V gene: TRBV7-2; J gene: TRBJ1-1; CDR3 DNA: TGTGCCAGCAGCTTATTGGCAGGGGACACTGAAGCTTTCTTT; CDR3 protein: CASSLLAGDTEAFF
D gene: TRBD1; clone size: .; V gene: TRBV6-5; J gene: TRBJ1-6; CDR3 DNA: TGTGCCAGCAGTTACTCGACAGGGTCGGTTTCACCCCTCCACTTT; CDR3 protein: CASSYSTGSVSPLHF
D gene: TRBD1; clone size: .; V gene: TRBV13; J gene: TRBJ1-3; CDR3 DNA: TGTGCCAGCAGATCAGGGGGGGGAAACACCATATATTTT; CDR3 protein: CASRSGGGNTIYF
D gene: TRBD1; clone size: .; V gene: TRBV5-1; J gene: TRBJ2-7; CDR3 DNA: TGCGCCAGCAGCCCCGATGGACAGGGGATATCCTACGAGCAGTACTTC; CDR3 protein: CASSPDGQGISYEQYF
D gene: TRBD2; clone size: .; V gene: TRBV28; J gene: TRBJ2-1; CDR3 DNA: TGTGCCAGCGGGACTAGCGGGGCAAATTCCTACAATGAGCAGTTCTTC; CDR3 protein: CASGTSGANSYNEQFF
D gene: TRBD1; clone size: .; V gene: TRBV28; J gene: TRBJ2-2; CDR3 DNA: TGTGCCAGCAGGACAGGGGGCCGGAACGGGGAGCTGTTTTTT; CDR3 protein: CASRTGGRNGELFF
D gene: TRBD2; clone size: once; V gene: TRBV24-1; J gene: TRBJ2-3; CDR3 DNA: TGTGCCACCTCGGCAGCGGGGGGGGATACGCAGTATTTT; CDR3 protein: CATSAAGGDTQYF
D gene: .; clone size: .; V gene: TRBV3-1/TRBV3-2; J gene: TRBJ1-6; CDR3 DNA: TGTGCCAGCAGCCAAGGGGCCGCAGGTTTGTCACCCCTCCACTTT; CDR3 protein: CASSQGAAGLSPLHF
D gene: TRBD2; clone size: .; V gene: TRBV5-1; J gene: TRBJ2-5; CDR3 DNA: TGCGCCAGCAGCACAACCTCTAGCGGGAGGGCGGCAGAGACCCAGTACTTC; CDR3 protein: CASSTTSSGRAAETQYF
D gene: .; clone size: many; V gene: TRBV9; J gene: TRBJ1-2; CDR3 DNA: TGTGCCAGCAGCGTAGAACACTCCCTCGGGTTGATCGCCTTC; CDR3 protein: CASSVEHSLGLIAF
D gene: TRBD1; clone size: .; V gene: TRBV2; J gene: TRBJ2-3; CDR3 DNA: TGTGCCAGCAACAGGGGGCAAGATACGCAGTATTTT; CDR3 protein: CASNRGQDTQYF
D gene: TRBD2; clone size: once; V gene: TRBV5-1; J gene: TRBJ2-5; CDR3 DNA: TGCGCCAGCAGCTTATGGACTAGCGGGGGACGGGAGACCCAGTACTTC; CDR3 protein: CASSLWTSGGRETQYF